Sequencing of this T cell receptor (beta chain) was carried out in a study of naive and memory T cell subsets. This clonotype was recorded a few times. Its target is unknown. CDR3 length equals 16 residues. Looked up from germline, CDR1 is SQVTM and CDR2 is ANQGSEA. Trimming cost V 1 base and J 4 bases; bases outside gene matches: 8. After CD4 positive bead selection, the CD4-negative fraction gave CD8 T cells. The beta constant-region primer was an equimolar mix of two oligonucleotides covering TRBC1 and TRBC2. The ligated cDNA underwent four PCR rounds using SP2 and nested alpha and beta constant-region primers. TCRdb independently ran MiXCR on the UMI-ligation and nested PCR reads; one entry per CDR3 protein. This table holds under 150,000 distinct CDR3 sequences, approximately 21% found once. Study-level points and caveats: Expression changes during T cell differentiation may affect RNA-based TCR counts. From naive to CM, EM and EMRA, diversity decreased and Gini increased. Possibly reflecting memory cells re-expressing CD45RA, a few larger clonotypes occurred in naive repertoires, especially CD8.

The sample comprised naive CD8+ T cells from blood. The origin of this receptor is a human donor in good health. This chain links TRBV29-1 with TRBJ2-1, with 9 bases that match TRBD2. CDR3 residues: CSVEGWGTSWYNEQFF. The DNA for the CDR3 is TGCAGCGTTGAAGGCTGGGGGACTAGCTGGTACAATGAGCAGTTCTTC.